This TCR beta chain came from a study of vaccination effects on CD4 cells after COVID-19. The table came from immunoSEQ multiplex PCR; TCRdb's copy has only in-frame clones and leaves some out. Of about 20,000 clones listed, roughly 74% are singletons. With respect to this clone: What it binds is unknown.

Trimming removed 4 bases at V and 6 bases at J, with 19 bases between. The CDR3 runs to 15 residues. The germline V gene has CDR1 MNHGY and CDR2 SAAAGT. Expansion with viral peptide pools was applied to antigen-specific CD4+ T cells by the ViraFEST assay prior to sequencing. The culture ran for about 11 days, and then CD4+ T cells were isolated. This individual contracted SARS-CoV-2 between March and December 2020, as verified by PCR. This sample comprised CD4+ T cells from PBMCs cultured with a peptide pool, obtained before COVID-19 vaccination. The chain joins TRBV6-8 to TRBJ2-7; perhaps TRBD1 as D (8 bases). This clonotype was obtained from a human donor who had a prior SARS-CoV-2 infection. The chain's CDR3 is CASSSYRGGWPEQYF. CDR3 coding DNA: TGTGCCAGCAGTTCCTACAGGGGGGGATGGCCCGAGCAGTACTTC.